One and the same sample provided the 14 T cell receptor beta chains below, sequenced in a study of T cell changes during pregnancy in multiple sclerosis. Clones were read by immunoSEQ multiplex PCR, and TCRdb kept only the in-frame ones, dropping some. Of 65,000 to 90,000 clones in the sample, roughly nine tenths are singletons; the top ten hold roughly 3.5%. Sequenced here: PBMCs, sampled in the first trimester of pregnancy. The receptors originated from a female donor in good health, serving as a control in a pregnancy study. Some clones in this sample may be carry-over from other donors' samples.

This chain links TRBV27 with TRBJ2-4; no clear D gene. The V end lost 5 bases, the J end lost 1 base, and 9 bases lay between the germline ends. Germline values: CDR1 MNHEY, CDR2 SMNVEV (reference sequence). There are 14 residues in the CDR3. The CDR3 spells CASSPLQAKNIQYF. CDR3 sequence (DNA): TGTGCCAGCAGTCCCTTACAGGCCAAAAACATTCAGTACTTC.

V gene TRBV2 combines with J gene TRBJ2-2; D gene ambiguous. Trimming took off 7 bases at V and 8 bases at J, with 11 bases between the two ends. The CDR3 has 12 amino acids. Germline-derived CDR1 and CDR2 are SNHLY and FYNNEI. The CDR3 is CASIPGGGELFF. DNA for the CDR3: TGTGCCAGCATCCCGGGTGGTGGGGAGCTGTTTTTT.

About this clone: An end of the junction differs from the germline gene, which may be a read error. The chain uses TRBV7-8 and TRBJ2-5; D might be TRBD2 (6 bases). The CDR3 spans 13 residues. CDR1 SGHVS and CDR2 FQNEAQ come from the germline V gene. The CDR3 reads CASSSRWGLPLDF. The CDR3 DNA follows: TGTGCCAGCAGCTCCCGATGGGGACTGCCCCTGGACTTC. Full variable domain (remainder filled in from reference TRBV7-8 and TRBJ2-5): GAGVSQSPRYKVAKRGQDVALRCDPISGHVSLFWYQQALGQGPEFLTYFQNEAQLDKSGLPSDRFFAERPEGSVSTLKIQRTQQEDSAVYLCASSSRWGLPLDFGPGTRLLVL.

This rearrangement joins TRBV19 to TRBJ1-2; possibly TRBD1 for D (5 bases). The V and J ends lost 8 bases and 8 bases respectively, with 12 bases between them. This CDR3 region has 11 residues. Germline-derived CDR1 and CDR2 are LNHDA and SQIVND (reference sequence). Written as DNA, the CDR3 is TGTGCCAGTCCCAGGGCTTTGGGCTACACCTTC. Protein sequence: CASPRALGYTF. The full variable domain, with the rest looked up from reference TRBV19 and TRBJ1-2, is DGGITQSPKYLFRKEGQNVTLSCEQNLNHDAMYWYRQDPGQGLRLIYYSQIVNDFQKGDIAEGYSVSREKKESFPLTVTSAQKNPTAFYLCASPRALGYTFGSGTRLTVV.

CDR3 sequence reads: CASSPPTSGPGYEQYF. The DNA of the CDR3 is TGTGCCAGCTCACCACCGACTAGCGGACCGGGCTACGAGCAGTACTTC. The V and J genes are TRBV18 and TRBJ2-7; TRBD2 matches at 9 bases. CDR1 KGHSH and CDR2 LQKENI come from the germline V gene. This CDR3 is built from 16 residues. The ends lost 0 bases at V and 3 bases at J; junction bases unmatched: 6.

The chain couples TRBV6-1 to TRBJ2-3, with 8 bases lining up with TRBD1. V was pared by 0 bases and J by 4 bases, with 0 bases of the junction left unmatched. Germline loops: CDR1 MNHNS, CDR2 SASEGT. The CDR3 contains 14 residues. The CDR3 sequence: CASSEARGPDTQYF. The DNA of the CDR3 is TGTGCCAGCAGTGAAGCCAGGGGGCCAGATACGCAGTATTTT.

This clone has just one count. This chain links TRBV7-6 with TRBJ1-5; D gene unclear. V was shortened by 0 bases and J by 5 bases, with 11 bases between the two germline ends. This CDR3 is built from 15 residues. Germline loops: CDR1 SGHVS, CDR2 FNYEAQ. The CDR3 coding sequence is TGTGCCAGCAGCTTAGCCCCCGAGGGCTATCAGCCCCAGCATTTT. Its translation is CASSLAPEGYQPQHF.

This chain connects TRBV2 to TRBJ2-7; 9 bases are a match to TRBD1. The germline gives CDR1 SNHLY, CDR2 FYNNEI. V lost 6 bases and J lost 1; bases outside the gene matches: 7. This CDR3 is built from 15 residues. In DNA form, the CDR3 reads TGTGCCAGCAGCACCGGGACAGGGAAATCCTACGAGCAGTACTTC. This encodes CASSTGTGKSYEQYF. Variable domain in full (rest from reference TRBV2 and TRBJ2-7): EPEVTQTPSHQVTQMGQEVILRCVPISNHLYFYWYRQILGQKVEFLVSFYNNEISEKSEIFDDQFSVERPDGSNFTLKIRSTKLEDSAMYFCASSTGTGKSYEQYFGPGTRLTVT.

The V call is TRBV5-6, the J call TRBJ2-4, with 7 bases that match TRBD2. Per germline, CDR1 SGHDT and CDR2 YYEEEE. V lost 4 bases to trimming and J lost 9 bases; unmatched junction nucleotides: 10. The CDR3 runs 14 residues. The CDR3 loop is CASSLRDYIGIQYF. CDR3 sequence (DNA): TGTGCCAGCAGCCTACGGGACTACATAGGCATTCAGTACTTC.

The chain recombines TRBV19 with TRBJ1-2; D ambiguous. Per germline, CDR1 LNHDA and CDR2 SQIVND (reference sequence). Trimming stripped 5 bases from V and 7 bases from J, with 14 bases between. The CDR3 runs 13 residues. CDR3 in amino acids: CASSQQVRGGYTF. The CDR3 bases are TGTGCCAGTAGTCAGCAGGTACGGGGTGGCTACACCTTC.

The chain carries TRBV15 and TRBJ2-7, with D perhaps TRBD1 (5 bases). The V and J ends lost 5 bases and 3 bases respectively, with 8 bases between them. The CDR3 runs 12 residues. Germline V lookup: CDR1 LNHNV, CDR2 YYDKDF (reference sequence). The CDR3 bases are TGTGCCACCAGCCATGACAGCTACGAGCAGTACTTC. It yields the protein CATSHDSYEQYF.

As concerns this clone: One junction end disagrees with the germline gene, perhaps due to a read error. The chain uses TRBV15 and TRBJ2-7; tentative D call: TRBD2 (5 bases). The CDR3 loop spans 13 amino acids. Per germline, CDR1 LNHNV and CDR2 YYDKDF (reference sequence). The CDR3 loop reads CATSRGSDYRTHF. The CDR3 DNA is TGTGCCACCAGCAGAGGGTCAGACTACCGGACCCACTTC.

The genes are TRBV7-3 and TRBJ2-7, with no clear D. CDR3 length equals 14 residues. V lost 2 bases to trimming and J lost 2 bases, with 10 bases between them. Germline CDR1 is SGHTA and CDR2 is FQGTGA. The CDR3 nucleotides read TGTGCCAGCAGCTTAGGCCCAGTCCCCTACGAGCAGTACTTC. Amino acids: CASSLGPVPYEQYF.

The chain couples TRBV28 to TRBJ2-7; 13 bases align to TRBD2. This CDR3 has 16 residues. Germline assignment: CDR1 MDHEN and CDR2 SYDVKM. The V gene end was trimmed by 5 bases and the J gene end by 7 bases; junction bases not matched to a gene: 11. The CDR3 DNA is TGTGCCAGCAGTCGATCCGGGACTAGCGGGATTTGGGAGCAGTACTTC. It translates to CASSRSGTSGIWEQYF.